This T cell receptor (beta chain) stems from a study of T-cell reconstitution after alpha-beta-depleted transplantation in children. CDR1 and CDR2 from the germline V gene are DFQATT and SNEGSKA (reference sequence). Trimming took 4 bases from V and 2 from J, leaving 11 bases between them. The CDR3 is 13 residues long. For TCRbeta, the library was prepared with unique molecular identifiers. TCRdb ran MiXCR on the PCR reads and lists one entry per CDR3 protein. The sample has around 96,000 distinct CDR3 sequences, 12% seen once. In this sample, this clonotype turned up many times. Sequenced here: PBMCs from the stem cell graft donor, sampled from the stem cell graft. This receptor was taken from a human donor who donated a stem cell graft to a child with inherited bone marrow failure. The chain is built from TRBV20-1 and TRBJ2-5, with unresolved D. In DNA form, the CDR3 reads TGCAGTGCTACAGGAACGCCGCAAGAGACCCAGTACTTC. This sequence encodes CSATGTPQETQYF.